Listed below are T cell receptor beta chains from one sample, sequenced in a study of cytomegalovirus exposure and HLA in healthy donors. Profiled with immunoSEQ multiplex PCR; TCRdb holds only in-frame clones, not every one. The sample lists some 180,000 clones, about 82% occurring once. Sequencing was performed on PBMCs. All receptors derive from a man younger than 35 in good health and CMV-seronegative. The CDR3 runs from the conserved cysteine through the conserved F or W. D genes are given only for firm matches. Some rows mark clone size as missing; the rest say once, few, many or name a class of expanded clone.

v_gene	abundance	len	d_gene	j_gene	CDR3nt	CDR3aa
TRBV7-8	.	15	TRBD1	TRBJ1-4	TGTGCCAGCACCCCCGCCGGGACAGTTAATGAAAAACTGTTTTTT	CASTPAGTVNEKLFF
TRBV10-3	.	12	TRBD1	TRBJ1-5	TGTGCCATAGCACAGGGGGCTCAGCCCCAGCATTTT	CAIAQGAQPQHF
TRBV28	.	15	.	TRBJ1-4	TGTGCCAGCAGTGTCCTGCCCAGGGGAAGGGAAAAACTGTTTTTT	CASSVLPRGREKLFF
TRBV6-5	.	15	.	TRBJ1-3	TGTGCCAGCAGTTACTCAAAGGGGGCTGGAAACACCATATATTTT	CASSYSKGAGNTIYF
TRBV5-1	.	16	.	TRBJ1-5	TGCGCCAGCAGCTTGGAGGGTAGGGGTAACGATCAGCCCCAGCATTTT	CASSLEGRGNDQPQHF
TRBV6-5	.	13	TRBD1	TRBJ1-5	TGTGCCGGCTCCGGGACAGACAATCAGCCCCAGCATTTT	CAGSGTDNQPQHF
TRBV6-6	.	14	.	TRBJ1-5	TGTGCCAGCAGGGCCCCACAAATCCGACAGCCCCAGCATTTT	CASRAPQIRQPQHF
TRBV21-1	.	15	.	TRBJ2-7	TGTGCCAGCAGCGCCCGCCGGGACAGGGGCTACGAGCAGTACTTC	CASSARRDRGYEQYF
TRBV4-1	.	15	.	TRBJ2-2	TGCGCCAGCAGCCGCGGTGAGGGCGCGGTGGGGGAGCTGTTTTTT	CASSRGEGAVGELFF
TRBV10-3	.	13	.	TRBJ1-2	TGTGCCATCAGTGAGTTGGCAGACAATGGCTACACCTTC	CAISELADNGYTF
TRBV7-3	.	14	.	TRBJ2-5	TGTGCCAGCAGCGTCGGACTGGTGTCGGGGACCCAGTACTTC	CASSVGLVSGTQYF
TRBV25-1	.	11	.	TRBJ2-7	TGTGCCAGCAGCAGGGGCTACGAGCAGTACTTC	CASSRGYEQYF
TRBV27	.	14	TRBD2	TRBJ2-3	TGTGCCAGCAGTTTGGGACTAGCATCAGATACGCAGTATTTT	CASSLGLASDTQYF
TRBV7-9	.	12	TRBD1	TRBJ1-1	TGTGCCAGCAGCTTAACAGGGGATAGAGCTTTCTTT	CASSLTGDRAFF
TRBV7-3	.	15	.	TRBJ2-3	TGTGCCAGCAGCTTAGGGACTCCTAGCACAGATACGCAGTATTTT	CASSLGTPSTDTQYF
TRBV4-2	once	14	.	TRBJ2-7	TGTGCCAGCAGCCAAGATAAATCGATTTACGAGCAGTACTTC	CASSQDKSIYEQYF
TRBV9	.	15	.	TRBJ1-4	TGTGCCAGCAGCGTAGCTACGCATACTAATGAAAAACTGTTTTTT	CASSVATHTNEKLFF
TRBV30	.	14	TRBD1	TRBJ1-1	TGTGCCTGGAGTGCTGGGACAGGGGATCTAGAAGCTTTCTTT	CAWSAGTGDLEAFF
TRBV30	.	14	TRBD2	TRBJ2-1	TGTGCCTGGAGTGGGGCTAGCGGGAGCGATGAGCAGTTCTTC	CAWSGASGSDEQFF
TRBV27	.	15	.	TRBJ2-7	TGTGCCAGCAGTTTAAACAGGGCGAGCTCCTACGAGCAGTACTTC	CASSLNRASSYEQYF
TRBV5-5	.	14	.	TRBJ2-2	TGTGCCAGCAGCATATCCAGGGTAACCGGGGAGCTGTTTTTT	CASSISRVTGELFF
TRBV28	.	14	TRBD2	TRBJ2-7	TGTGCCAGCAGAGGGGGGACTAGTACCTACGAGCAGTACTTC	CASRGGTSTYEQYF
TRBV2	.	16	.	TRBJ1-6	TGTGCCAGCAGGACTATACTAGGATCCTATAATTCACCCCTCCACTTT	CASRTILGSYNSPLHF
TRBV7-6	.	13	TRBD1	TRBJ2-5	TGTGCCAGCAGCCGGGACAGACAAGAGACCCAGTACTTC	CASSRDRQETQYF
TRBV6-6	once	14	.	TRBJ1-1	TGTGCCAGCAGTTATACAGGGCGGAACACTGAAGCTTTCTTT	CASSYTGRNTEAFF
TRBV5-3	.	13	.	TRBJ1-1	TGTGCCAGAAGCCCCGGGTGGCTCACTGAAGCTTTCTTT	CARSPGWLTEAFF
TRBV6-5	.	15	.	TRBJ1-2	TGTGCCAGCAGTTACTCGGATAACAGGGTGCGGGGCTACACCTTC	CASSYSDNRVRGYTF
TRBV6-1	.	16	TRBD1	TRBJ1-2	TGTGCCAGCAGTGAGTTTGCGGGACAGGGGACTGTCGGCTACACCTTC	CASSEFAGQGTVGYTF
TRBV12-5	few	14	.	TRBJ1-2	TGTGCTAGTGGTTTGGTACAGGGTCGGTATGGCTACACCTTC	CASGLVQGRYGYTF
TRBV14	.	15	.	TRBJ2-7	TGTGCCAGCAGCCAAGCAGGGGCGCGGGTGTACGAGCAGTACTTC	CASSQAGARVYEQYF
TRBV28	.	15	TRBD2	TRBJ2-1	TGTGCCAGCAGCCTAGCGGGAGAGGCCTACAATGAGCAGTTCTTC	CASSLAGEAYNEQFF
TRBV5-5	few	15	TRBD2	TRBJ2-3	TGTGCCAGCAGCTTAATCGGGGGGGGCGCAGATACGCAGTATTTT	CASSLIGGGADTQYF
TRBV14	.	13	.	TRBJ2-7	TGTGCCAGCAGCCAAGATTGGGGGCACGAGCAGTACTTC	CASSQDWGHEQYF
TRBV27	.	16	TRBD2	TRBJ2-2	TGTGCCAGCAGTTGGTTAGCGGGGGACACCACCGGGGAGCTGTTTTTT	CASSWLAGDTTGELFF
TRBV30	.	13	.	TRBJ1-2	TGTGCCTGGAGTAGACAGGCCGGCTATGGCTACACCTTC	CAWSRQAGYGYTF
TRBV30	.	11	.	TRBJ2-7	TGTGCCTGGAGTGTTACACCCGAGCAGTACTTC	CAWSVTPEQYF
TRBV4-2	.	17	.	TRBJ1-2	TGTGCCAGCAGCCAACTAATCAGGCAGCTAACTAACTATGGCTACACCTTC	CASSQLIRQLTNYGYTF
TRBV28	.	17	TRBD2	TRBJ2-1	TGTGCCAGCAGCACCGGGACTAGCGGGAGAAGGGGCAATGAGCAGTTCTTC	CASSTGTSGRRGNEQFF
TRBV4-2	once	14	TRBD1	TRBJ1-1	TGTGCCAGCAGCCTTGACAGGGGGCCCACTGAAGCTTTCTTT	CASSLDRGPTEAFF
TRBV7-8	.	15	.	TRBJ1-1	TGTGCCAGCAGCTCGGTCCTGTTTTCATTAACTGAAGCTTTCTTT	CASSSVLFSLTEAFF
TRBV27	.	16	TRBD2	TRBJ2-5	TGTGCCAGCAGACCTAGACTAGCGGGATCACAAGAGACCCAGTACTTC	CASRPRLAGSQETQYF
TRBV29-1	.	12	.	TRBJ1-1	TGCAGCGTTGAATCAGGGATGACTGAAGCTTTCTTT	CSVESGMTEAFF
TRBV5-1	few	15	TRBD1	TRBJ2-7	TGCGCCAGCAGCCGGGGAGGACAGGGTGATTCGGGAAAGTACTTC	CASSRGGQGDSGKYF
TRBV6-5	.	15	.	TRBJ1-5	TGTGCCAGCAGTTACTCGAGGGCAGGCAATCAGCCCCAGCATTTT	CASSYSRAGNQPQHF
TRBV2	.	11	TRBD1	TRBJ1-2	TGTGCCATCCGGACAGGGGATGGCTACACCTTC	CAIRTGDGYTF
TRBV21-1	.	16	.	TRBJ1-2	TGTGCCAGCAGCAAAGCGTCAGGAGGAAGAAACTATGGCTACACCTTC	CASSKASGGRNYGYTF
TRBV29-1	.	18	.	TRBJ2-1	TGCAGCGTTGAAGGTTATGTCGGTTGGGGGCCCCTCTACAATGAGCAGTTCTTC	CSVEGYVGWGPLYNEQFF
TRBV28	few	13	TRBD1	TRBJ2-5	TGTGCCAGCATACAGGGGCTTTCGGAGACCCAGTACTTC	CASIQGLSETQYF
TRBV6-1	.	12	.	TRBJ2-3	TGTGCCAGCAATGAGTTCGCAGATACGCAGTATTTT	CASNEFADTQYF
TRBV5-1	few	15	TRBD1	TRBJ2-5	TGCGCCAGTCGAACAGGGGCCCTGTACCAAGAGACCCAGTACTTC	CASRTGALYQETQYF
TRBV5-1	.	19	TRBD1	TRBJ1-2	TGCGCCAGCAGCTTTACCTATTTCCTACAGGGGGAGGTTGACTATGGCTACACCTTC	CASSFTYFLQGEVDYGYTF
TRBV7-9	.	13	.	TRBJ1-1	TGTGCCAGCATCCTAGGGGGGGACACTGAAGCTTTCTTT	CASILGGDTEAFF
TRBV10-2	.	15	TRBD2	TRBJ2-1	TGCGCCAGCAGTGTCGGCGGGAGGGTTATCAATGAGCAGTTCTTC	CASSVGGRVINEQFF
TRBV29-1	few	11	.	TRBJ1-2	TGCAGCGTTGATTCCCGGAGTGGCTACACCTTC	CSVDSRSGYTF
TRBV9	.	14	.	TRBJ2-3	TGTGCCAGCAAAAGGGAAGAGGGGGCAGATACGCAGTATTTT	CASKREEGADTQYF
TRBV10-2	.	15	TRBD2	TRBJ2-1	TGCGCCAGCAGTGTTGCTAGCGGGAATCCGGGTGAGCAGTTCTTC	CASSVASGNPGEQFF
TRBV5-1	.	12	.	TRBJ2-2	TGCGCCAGCAGCTTCCAGACAGGGGAGCTGTTTTTT	CASSFQTGELFF